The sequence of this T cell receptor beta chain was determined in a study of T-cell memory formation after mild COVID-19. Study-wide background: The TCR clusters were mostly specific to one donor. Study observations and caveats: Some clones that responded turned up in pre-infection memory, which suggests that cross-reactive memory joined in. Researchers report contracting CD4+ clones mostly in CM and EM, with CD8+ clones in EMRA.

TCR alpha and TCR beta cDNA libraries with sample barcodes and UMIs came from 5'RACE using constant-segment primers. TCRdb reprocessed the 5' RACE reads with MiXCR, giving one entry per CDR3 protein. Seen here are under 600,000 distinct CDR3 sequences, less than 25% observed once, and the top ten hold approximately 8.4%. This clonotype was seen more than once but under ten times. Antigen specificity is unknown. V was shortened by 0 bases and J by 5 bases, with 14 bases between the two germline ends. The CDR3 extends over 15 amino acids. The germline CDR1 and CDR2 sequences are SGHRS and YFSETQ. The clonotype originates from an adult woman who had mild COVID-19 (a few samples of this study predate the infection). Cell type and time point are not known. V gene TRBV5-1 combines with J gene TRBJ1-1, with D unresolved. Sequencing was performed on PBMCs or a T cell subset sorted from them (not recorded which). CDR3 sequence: CASSLVRGRETEAFF. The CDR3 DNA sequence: TGCGCCAGCAGCTTGGTGCGGGGAAGGGAGACTGAAGCTTTCTTT.